The next 31 T cell receptor beta chains were all read from a single sample in a study of cytotoxic CD8 clonotypes in ibrutinib-treated CLL. TCRdb's copy holds only in-frame clones and misses some; the assay was immunoSEQ multiplex PCR. Of some 100,000 clones listed, under 70% were seen once; the top ten hold under 45%. This specimen consisted of PBMCs, obtained after 24 months of ibrutinib treatment. The receptors shown here come from a human donor with chronic lymphocytic leukemia.

The V gene is TRBV4-3, the J gene TRBJ2-1; 11 bases agree with TRBD2. The CDR3 sequence is 17 residues long. V shed 3 bases, J shed 12 bases, and the junction held 16 bases outside the gene matches. The V gene's germline CDR1 is LGHNA and CDR2 YSLEER. In nucleotides, the CDR3 is TGCGCCAGCAGCCAGTTGCCCGGGGCTAGCGGGGGGCAGGTGCAGTTCTTC. Its translation is CASSQLPGASGGQVQFF.

This clone was seen a handful of times. The gene calls are TRBV2 and TRBJ1-4; D is uncertain. The V end was cut by 3 bases, the J end by 6 bases, with 2 bases between. This CDR3 has 11 amino acids. CDR1 is SNHLY, CDR2 FYNNEI, per germline. The CDR3 sequence: CASSDDEKLFF. The CDR3 coding sequence is TGTGCCAGCAGTGACGATGAAAAACTGTTTTTT. Variable domain in full (rest from reference TRBV2 and TRBJ1-4): EPEVTQTPSHQVTQMGQEVILRCVPISNHLYFYWYRQILGQKVEFLVSFYNNEISEKSEIFDDQFSVERPDGSNFTLKIRSTKLEDSAMYFCASSDDEKLFFGSGTQLSVL.

This rearrangement joins TRBV9 to TRBJ1-3, with 8 bases that match TRBD1. This CDR3 has 15 amino acids. The V gene end was trimmed by 0 bases and the J gene end by 2 bases; junction bases not matched to a gene: 1. CDR1 SGDLS and CDR2 YYNGEE come from the germline V gene. CDR3 in amino acids: CASSVEDRAGNTIYF. CDR3 DNA sequence: TGTGCCAGCAGCGTAGAGGACAGGGCTGGAAACACCATATATTTT.

This clone was seen more than once but under ten times. This chain uses TRBV5-5 with TRBJ1-6; unclear D gene. Germline V gene lookup returns CDR1 SGHKS and CDR2 YYEKEE (reference sequence). The CDR3 covers 16 residues. Trimming took off 1 base at V and 6 bases at J, with 14 bases between the two ends. The CDR3 spells CASSLTALAGNSPLHF. The CDR3 coding sequence is TGTGCCAGCAGCTTGACAGCCCTGGCGGGTAATTCACCCCTCCACTTT. Based on the CDR3 plus reference TRBV5-5 and TRBJ1-6, the full variable domain is DAGVTQSPTHLIKTRGQQVTLRCSPISGHKSVSWYQQVLGQGPQFIFQYYEKEERGRGNFPDRFSARQFPNYSSELNVNALLLGDSALYLCASSLTALAGNSPLHFGNGTRLTVT.

In its sample, this clone was seen a few times. The genes are TRBV30 and TRBJ1-4, with no clear D. V lost 1 base to trimming and J lost 6 bases, with 6 bases between them. The CDR3 consists of 12 residues. Germline CDR1 GTSNPN, CDR2 SVGIG (reference sequence). The DNA for the CDR3 is TGTGCCTGGAGTGCTGGGGATGAAAAACTGTTTTTT. Translated, it gives CAWSAGDEKLFF.

The chain joins TRBV6-1 to TRBJ1-2; 7 positions agree with TRBD1. Per the germline V gene, CDR1 is MNHNS and CDR2 is SASEGT. The CDR3 has 14 amino acids. The V and J ends lost 4 bases and 3 bases, in that order; junction bases with no gene match: 5. The CDR3 DNA reads as TGTGCCAGCAGTGTAAGTCAGGGGGACTATGGCTACACCTTC. It is translated as CASSVSQGDYGYTF.

The chain is built from TRBV6-1 and TRBJ2-1; 9 positions match TRBD1. The CDR3 runs 11 residues. Germline CDR1 and CDR2: MNHNS and SASEGT. J gave up 14 bases and V 8 bases, and 7 bases lay outside the gene matches. DNA for the CDR3: TGTGCCAGCGCTTGGGACAGGGATAAGTTCTTC. Translation: CASAWDRDKFF.

This clone was detected ten times or more. This chain joins TRBV19 and TRBJ1-1, with D possibly matching TRBD1 (6 bases). Trimming pared 5 bases from V and 2 bases from J, leaving 18 bases between. The germline CDR1 and CDR2 sequences are LNHDA and SQIVND (reference sequence). The CDR3 consists of 16 residues. This chain's CDR3 is CASSFQSGARNTEAFF. The CDR3 coding sequence is TGTGCCAGTAGTTTTCAGTCGGGGGCCCGTAACACTGAAGCTTTCTTT.

The V and J genes are TRBV19 and TRBJ2-5, with D possibly matching TRBD2 (6 bases). CDR1 is LNHDA, CDR2 SQIVND, per germline (reference sequence). The CDR3 has 13 amino acids. Trimming left V 7 bases short and J 2 bases short, with 11 bases between. The chain's CDR3 is CASKSSGQETQYF. For the CDR3, the DNA is TGTGCCAGTAAGAGTAGCGGACAAGAGACCCAGTACTTC.

V is TRBV7-2 and J is TRBJ2-7; D is unresolved. Trimming removed 5 bases from V and 1 base from J, with 6 bases in between. This CDR3 region has 12 residues. In germline, CDR1 is SGHTA, CDR2 FQGNSA. CDR3 amino acids: CASSPTSYEQYF. The CDR3 bases are TGTGCCAGCAGCCCCACATCCTACGAGCAGTACTTC.

This clone occurred many times. V usage is TRBV7-9 and J usage is TRBJ1-1, with TRBD1 as a possible D gene (5 bases). The CDR3 loop spans 13 amino acids. Trimming removed 5 bases at V and 5 bases at J, with 12 bases between. CDR1 is SEHNR and CDR2 is FQNEAQ in the germline V gene (reference sequence). Here the CDR3 reads CASSRDVQTEAFF. The DNA of the CDR3 is TGTGCCAGCAGCCGGGACGTTCAAACTGAAGCTTTCTTT.

The chain uses TRBV9 and TRBJ2-3; TRBD1 aligns across 12 bases. CDR3 length: 17 amino acids. The germline V gene encodes CDR1 SGDLS and CDR2 YYNGEE. The V and J ends lost 4 bases and 3 bases, in that order; junction bases with no gene match: 9. As DNA, the CDR3 is TGTGCCAGCAGCCCCCGAGGGGGACAGGGGGCGACAGATACGCAGTATTTT. Translated, it gives CASSPRGGQGATDTQYF.

This chain joins TRBV30 and TRBJ1-4; D unclear. The V and J ends lost 4 bases and 0 bases respectively, with 12 bases between them. The CDR3 spans 15 residues. CDR1 GTSNPN and CDR2 SVGIG come from the germline V gene (reference sequence). The DNA for the CDR3 is TGTGCCTGGACCCCTGGACTGGCAACTAATGAAAAACTGTTTTTT. It yields the protein CAWTPGLATNEKLFF.

The chain recombines TRBV10-3 with TRBJ1-1, with D possibly being TRBD1 (6 bases). The germline V and J ends were trimmed by 4 bases and 11 bases, with 17 bases remaining between them. Germline lookup yields CDR1 ENHRY and CDR2 SYGVKD. The CDR3 extends over 13 amino acids. The DNA for the CDR3 is TGTGCCATCAGTGGGGGTCGGCAGGGGCACGCTTTCTTT. Protein: CAISGGRQGHAFF.

This clone was observed a handful of times. V gene TRBV18 combines with J gene TRBJ1-1, with D hard to call. Trimming left V 2 bases short and J 4 bases short, with 8 bases between. From germline, CDR1 is KGHSH and CDR2 LQKENI. The CDR3 has 13 residues. The CDR3 DNA follows: TGTGCCAGCTCACCATATTTGGGCACTGAAGCTTTCTTT. It codes for CASSPYLGTEAFF. Drawing the rest from reference TRBV18 and TRBJ1-1, the complete variable domain is NAGVMQNPRHLVRRRGQEARLRCSPMKGHSHVYWYRQLPEEGLKFMVYLQKENIIDESGMPKERFSAEFPKEGPSILRIQQVVRGDSAAYFCASSPYLGTEAFFGQGTRLTVV.

The chain joins TRBV6-6 to TRBJ1-2; D is undetermined. Germline V lookup: CDR1 MNHNY, CDR2 SVGAGI (reference sequence). The CDR3 has 14 amino acids. V was trimmed by 0 bases and J by 2 bases, leaving 7 bases between them. CDR3 amino acids: CASSYSVGNYGYTF. The CDR3 DNA is TGTGCCAGCAGTTACTCGGTCGGGAACTATGGCTACACCTTC.

This chain uses TRBV7-2 with TRBJ2-7; D is possibly TRBD1 (6 bases). This CDR3 has 14 amino acids. The ends were cut back, 6 bases at V and 5 bases at J, with 17 bases in the middle. CDR1 SGHTA and CDR2 FQGNSA come from the germline V gene. DNA of the CDR3: TGTGCCAGCAGTTACGGTGGACAGTCCCACGAGCAGTACTTC. The encoded protein is CASSYGGQSHEQYF.

This clone was seen a few times. The V call is TRBV19, the J call TRBJ1-5; TRBD1 agrees at 7 bases. This CDR3 is built from 15 residues. Germline V gene data show CDR1 as LNHDA and CDR2 as SQIVND (reference sequence). V lost 4 bases, J lost 3 bases, and 6 bases stayed unmatched. As DNA, the CDR3 is TGTGCCAGTAGTAATGGAGGGGGCAACAATCAGCCCCAGCATTTT. Residues: CASSNGGGNNQPQHF.

The chain joins TRBV5-6 to TRBJ2-7; D gene ambiguous. The CDR3 contains 13 residues. V was clipped by 2 bases and J by 2 bases, with 8 bases between them. Germline loops: CDR1 SGHDT, CDR2 YYEEEE. CDR3 sequence (DNA): TGTGCCAGCAGCTTTCTCAACACCTACGAGCAGTACTTC. It encodes CASSFLNTYEQYF.

V gene TRBV29-1 combines with J gene TRBJ1-2; no clear D. The germline gives CDR1 SQVTM, CDR2 ANQGSEA. The CDR3 has 12 residues. V gave up 3 bases and J gave up 3 bases, with 8 bases separating them. The chain's CDR3 is CSVDVGHYGYTF. CDR3 coding DNA: TGCAGCGTTGATGTGGGCCACTATGGCTACACCTTC.

The chain is built from TRBV6-5 and TRBJ2-7; no clear D. Per the germline V gene, CDR1 is MNHEY and CDR2 is SVGAGI. CDR3 length: 14 amino acids. Deletions cut 2 bases from V and 5 bases from J, with 13 bases between. CDR3 protein: CASSYAPTMNEQYF. In DNA, the CDR3 is TGTGCCAGCAGTTACGCCCCGACAATGAACGAGCAGTACTTC.

The chain couples TRBV7-9 to TRBJ2-7; D is possibly TRBD2 (5 bases). CDR1 is SEHNR, CDR2 FQNEAQ, per germline (reference sequence). Trimming pared 1 base from V and 2 bases from J, leaving 12 bases between. The CDR3 sequence is 15 residues long. CDR3 residues: CASSLGGLLTYEQYF. The CDR3 bases are TGTGCCAGCAGCTTAGGTGGACTGCTAACCTACGAGCAGTACTTC.

The table lists this clone with a few counts. This chain uses TRBV30 with TRBJ1-3, with unresolved D. The germline V and J ends were trimmed by 0 bases and 1 base, with 10 bases remaining between them. The CDR3 sequence is 15 residues long. Germline values: CDR1 GTSNPN, CDR2 SVGIG (reference sequence). Here the CDR3 DNA reads TGTGCCTGGAGTGTCCATCTAGTTTCTGGAAACACCATATATTTT. It translates to CAWSVHLVSGNTIYF.

Details on this clone: At one end the junction does not follow the germline gene, possibly because of a read error. The J gene is TRBJ1-5, the V gene TRBV7-3; no firm D call. This CDR3 spans 9 amino acids. Germline V gene data show CDR1 as SGHTA and CDR2 as FQGTGA. The CDR3 loop reads CASTQPQHF. CDR3 nucleotide sequence: TGTGCCAGCACTCAGCCCCAGCATTTT.

The V gene is TRBV5-1, the J gene TRBJ2-7; possibly TRBD1 for D (5 bases). V dropped 3 bases and J dropped 2 bases, with 6 bases sitting between them. CDR1 and CDR2 from the germline V gene are SGHRS and YFSETQ. The CDR3 contains 12 residues. CDR3 nucleotides: TGCGCCAGCAGCTCGACAGCCTACGAGCAGTACTTC. Translating gives CASSSTAYEQYF. The variable domain in full, with the rest retrieved from reference TRBV5-1 and TRBJ2-7, is KAGVTQTPRYLIKTRGQQVTLSCSPISGHRSVSWYQQTPGQGLQFLFEYFSETQRNKGNFPGRFSGRQFSNSRSEMNVSTLELGDSALYLCASSSTAYEQYFGPGTRLTVT.

The chain joins TRBV4-1 to TRBJ2-5; 8 nucleotides align to TRBD1. This CDR3 comprises 18 residues. V shed 3 bases and J 3 bases; nucleotides not matched to a gene: 15. CDR1 and CDR2 (germline): MGHRA, YSYEKL. As DNA, the CDR3 is TGCGCCAGCAGCCATCCCCGGGACTCAGGGGGCCGGGAAGAGACCCAGTACTTC. Protein sequence: CASSHPRDSGGREETQYF.

This chain connects TRBV4-1 to TRBJ2-7; D is unresolved. The V gene lost 4 bases and the J gene lost 3 bases, with 16 bases spanning the gap. Looked up from germline, CDR1 is MGHRA and CDR2 is YSYEKL. The CDR3 extends over 15 amino acids. Here the CDR3 DNA reads TGCGCCAGCAGCCCTAATTCCCTCCTGCACTACGAGCAGTACTTC. Its protein is CASSPNSLLHYEQYF.

J is TRBJ1-3 and V is TRBV27; D ambiguous. Germline values: CDR1 MNHEY, CDR2 SMNVEV (reference sequence). V lost 6 bases to trimming and J lost 0 bases, with 6 bases between them. This CDR3 region has 13 residues. CDR3 nucleotide sequence: TGTGCCAGCAGCGATATCTCTGGAAACACCATATATTTT. This gives the protein CASSDISGNTIYF.

This clone was picked up a small number of times. The rearrangement links TRBV7-9 to TRBJ2-2, with D unresolved. Germline V gives CDR1 SEHNR, CDR2 FQNEAQ (reference sequence). The CDR3 contains 12 residues. Trimming pared 4 bases from V and 4 bases from J, leaving 4 bases between. The CDR3 spells CASSSRTGELFF. The CDR3 DNA sequence: TGTGCCAGCAGCTCCCGCACCGGGGAGCTGTTTTTT.

This clone showed up just a few times. V usage is TRBV7-8 and J usage is TRBJ2-3; D remains ambiguous. From germline, CDR1 is SGHVS and CDR2 FQNEAQ. The length of the CDR3 is 13 residues. Trimming removed 6 bases from V and 6 bases from J, with 13 bases in between. For the CDR3, the DNA is TGTGCCAGCAGGTACACATGGGCCGATACGCAGTATTTT. Amino acids: CASRYTWADTQYF.

V usage is TRBV6-6 and J usage is TRBJ1-5, with 8 bases lining up with TRBD1. This CDR3 spans 13 amino acids. Germline CDR1 and CDR2: MNHNY and SVGAGI (reference sequence). V shed 10 bases and J 3 bases; nucleotides not matched to a gene: 5. The DNA of the CDR3 is TGTGCCACCGCGGACAGGGTCAATCAGCCCCAGCATTTT. This encodes CATADRVNQPQHF.